This T cell receptor beta chain stems from a study of cytomegalovirus exposure and HLA in healthy donors. Details on this clone: Its specificity is not known.

General study findings and limits: Prediction of most subjects' HLA-A and HLA-B alleles by TCR beta sequences was reportedly accurate. An analysis done earlier found most TCR beta V segments productive about 90% or about 30% of the time. Later on, analysis showed that most CMV-associated TCR beta chains appeared to be HLA-restricted. Roughly even sequencing depth across donors was the assumption behind the presence/absence analyses.

The PCR ran on 60 Vbeta and 13 Jbeta primers. TCRdb's copy holds only in-frame clones and misses some; the assay was immunoSEQ multiplex PCR. The sample has about 130,000 clones, approximately 80% seen once; the top ten hold 3%. The V gene's germline CDR1 is MRHNA and CDR2 SNTAGT. The trim removed 3 bases at V and 0 bases at J, leaving 2 bases unmatched. The CDR3 runs to 17 residues. The sequencing sample was made of PBMCs. The chain carries TRBV6-4 and TRBJ2-2; TRBD2 agrees at 12 bases. This receptor was taken from a woman aged 18-29 years in good health and CMV-seropositive. This CDR3 is CASSERTSGANTGELFF. CDR3 sequence (DNA): TGTGCCAGCAGTGAACGGACTAGCGGGGCGAACACCGGGGAGCTGTTTTTT.